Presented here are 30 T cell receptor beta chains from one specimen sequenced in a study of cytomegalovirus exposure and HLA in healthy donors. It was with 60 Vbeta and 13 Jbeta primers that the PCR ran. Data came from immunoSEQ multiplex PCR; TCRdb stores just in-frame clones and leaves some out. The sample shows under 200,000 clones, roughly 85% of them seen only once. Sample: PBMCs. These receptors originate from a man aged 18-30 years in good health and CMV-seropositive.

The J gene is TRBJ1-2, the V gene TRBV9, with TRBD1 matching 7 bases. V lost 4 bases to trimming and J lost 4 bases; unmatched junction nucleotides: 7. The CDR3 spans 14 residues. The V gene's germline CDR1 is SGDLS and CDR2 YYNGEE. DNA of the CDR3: TGTGCCAGCAGCTTCTCGACAGGGAGCTATGGCTACACCTTC. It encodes CASSFSTGSYGYTF.

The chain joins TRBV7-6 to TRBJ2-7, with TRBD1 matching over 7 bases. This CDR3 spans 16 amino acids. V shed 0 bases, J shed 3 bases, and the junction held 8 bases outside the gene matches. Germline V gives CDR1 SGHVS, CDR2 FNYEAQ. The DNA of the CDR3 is TGTGCCAGCAGCTTAGCGCTACACGCAGGGGGCTACGAGCAGTACTTC. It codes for CASSLALHAGGYEQYF.

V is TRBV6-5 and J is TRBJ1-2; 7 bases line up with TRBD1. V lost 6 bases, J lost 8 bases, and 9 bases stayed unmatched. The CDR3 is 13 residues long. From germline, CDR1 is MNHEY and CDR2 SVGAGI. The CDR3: CASRELRGHGYTF. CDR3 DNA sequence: TGTGCCAGCAGAGAATTAAGGGGGCACGGCTACACCTTC.

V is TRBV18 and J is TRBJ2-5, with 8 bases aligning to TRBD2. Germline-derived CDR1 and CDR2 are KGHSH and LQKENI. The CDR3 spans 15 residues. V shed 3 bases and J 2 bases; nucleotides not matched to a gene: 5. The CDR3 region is CASSPTSGGQETQYF. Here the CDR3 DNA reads TGTGCCAGCTCACCCACCAGCGGGGGACAAGAGACCCAGTACTTC.

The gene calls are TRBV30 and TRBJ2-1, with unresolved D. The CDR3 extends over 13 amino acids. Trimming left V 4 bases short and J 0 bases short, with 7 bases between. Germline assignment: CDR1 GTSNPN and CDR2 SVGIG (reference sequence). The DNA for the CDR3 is TGTGCCTGGATGATCAGCTCCTACAATGAGCAGTTCTTC. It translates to CAWMISSYNEQFF.

DNA for the CDR3: TGCGCCAGCAGCTTGGGTCAGGGGTGGTATAATTCACCCCTCCACTTT. Its protein product is CASSLGQGWYNSPLHF. The rearrangement joins TRBV5-1 to TRBJ1-6, with D perhaps matching TRBD1 (6 bases). Trimming removed 0 bases from V and 4 bases from J, with 11 bases in between. CDR1 is SGHRS, CDR2 YFSETQ, per germline. The CDR3 spans 16 residues.

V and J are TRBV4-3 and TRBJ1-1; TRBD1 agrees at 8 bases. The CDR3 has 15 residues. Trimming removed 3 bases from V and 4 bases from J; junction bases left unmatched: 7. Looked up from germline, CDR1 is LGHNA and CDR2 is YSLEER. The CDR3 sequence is CASSQDRASGTEAFF. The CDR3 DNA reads TGCGCCAGCAGCCAGGACAGGGCCTCCGGCACTGAAGCTTTCTTT.

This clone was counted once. In DNA, the CDR3 is TGTGCCAGTAGAACCGACAGGGCGGATGGCTACACCTTC. Translation gives CASRTDRADGYTF. The chain uses TRBV19 and TRBJ1-2; 7 bases agree with TRBD1. J lost 6 bases, V lost 6 bases, and 7 bases had no gene match. CDR3 length: 13 amino acids. The V gene's germline CDR1 is LNHDA and CDR2 SQIVND (reference sequence).

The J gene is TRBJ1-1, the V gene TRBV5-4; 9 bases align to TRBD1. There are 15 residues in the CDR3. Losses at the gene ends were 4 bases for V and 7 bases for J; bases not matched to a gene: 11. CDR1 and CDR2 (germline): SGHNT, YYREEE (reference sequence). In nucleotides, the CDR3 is TGTGCCAGCAGCCCCCCAGGGACAGGGCGGTTTGAAGCTTTCTTT. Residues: CASSPPGTGRFEAFF.

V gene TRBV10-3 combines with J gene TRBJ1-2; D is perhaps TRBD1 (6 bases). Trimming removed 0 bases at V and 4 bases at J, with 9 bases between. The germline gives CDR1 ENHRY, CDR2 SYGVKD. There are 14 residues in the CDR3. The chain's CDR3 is CAISESVGGYGYTF. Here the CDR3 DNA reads TGTGCCATCAGTGAGTCGGTAGGGGGCTATGGCTACACCTTC.

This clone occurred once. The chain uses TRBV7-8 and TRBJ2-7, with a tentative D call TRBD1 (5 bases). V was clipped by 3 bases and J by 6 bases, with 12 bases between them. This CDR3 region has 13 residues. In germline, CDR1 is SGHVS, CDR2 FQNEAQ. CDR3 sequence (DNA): TGTGCCAGCAGCTTGGGGCTTGCAAGCGAGCAGTACTTC. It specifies CASSLGLASEQYF.

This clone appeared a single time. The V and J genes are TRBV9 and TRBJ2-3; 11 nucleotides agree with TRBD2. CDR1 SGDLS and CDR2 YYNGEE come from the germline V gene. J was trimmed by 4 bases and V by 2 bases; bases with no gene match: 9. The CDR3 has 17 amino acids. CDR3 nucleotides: TGTGCCAGCAGCGTTGACCAGGGACTAGCGGTATCAGATACGCAGTATTTT. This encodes CASSVDQGLAVSDTQYF. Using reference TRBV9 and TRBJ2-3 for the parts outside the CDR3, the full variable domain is DSGVTQTPKHLITATGQRVTLRCSPRSGDLSVYWYQQSLDQGLQFLIQYYNGEERAKGNILERFSAQQFPDLHSELNLSSLELGDSALYFCASSVDQGLAVSDTQYFGPGTRLTVL.

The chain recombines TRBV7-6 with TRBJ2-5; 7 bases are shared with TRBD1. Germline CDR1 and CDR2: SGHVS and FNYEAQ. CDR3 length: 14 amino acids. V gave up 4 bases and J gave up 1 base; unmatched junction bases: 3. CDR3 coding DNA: TGTGCCAGCAGCTCCAGGGGGTCCCAAGAGACCCAGTACTTC. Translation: CASSSRGSQETQYF.

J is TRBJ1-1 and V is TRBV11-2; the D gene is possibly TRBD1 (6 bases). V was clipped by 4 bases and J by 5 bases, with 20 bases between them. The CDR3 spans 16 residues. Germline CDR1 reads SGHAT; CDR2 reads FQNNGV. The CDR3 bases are TGTGCCAGCAGCTCCCTATCTAAAGGGACACCTACTGAAGCTTTCTTT. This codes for CASSSLSKGTPTEAFF.

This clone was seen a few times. The CDR3 reads CASSSNYEQYF. In nucleotides, the CDR3 is TGTGCCAGCAGCTCAAACTACGAGCAGTACTTC. The gene calls are TRBV5-6 and TRBJ2-7; D is undetermined. The germline V and J ends were trimmed by 3 bases and 3 bases, with 4 bases remaining between them. CDR1 and CDR2 (germline): SGHDT, YYEEEE. The CDR3 consists of 11 residues.

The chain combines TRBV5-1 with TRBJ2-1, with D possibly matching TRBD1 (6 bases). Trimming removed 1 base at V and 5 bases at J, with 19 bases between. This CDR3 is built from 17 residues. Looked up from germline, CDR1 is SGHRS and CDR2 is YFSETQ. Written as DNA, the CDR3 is TGCGCCAGCAGCTTGATGTTGGGGGCGCATGGAAACAATGAGCAGTTCTTC. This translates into CASSLMLGAHGNNEQFF. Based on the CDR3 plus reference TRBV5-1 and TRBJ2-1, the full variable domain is KAGVTQTPRYLIKTRGQQVTLSCSPISGHRSVSWYQQTPGQGLQFLFEYFSETQRNKGNFPGRFSGRQFSNSRSEMNVSTLELGDSALYLCASSLMLGAHGNNEQFFGPGTRLTVL.

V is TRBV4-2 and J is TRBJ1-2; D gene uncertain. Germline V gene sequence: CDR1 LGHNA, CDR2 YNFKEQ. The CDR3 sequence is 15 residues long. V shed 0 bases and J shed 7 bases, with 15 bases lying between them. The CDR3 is CASSQDLGILGGYTF. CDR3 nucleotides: TGTGCCAGCAGCCAAGATCTTGGAATTCTAGGTGGCTACACCTTC.

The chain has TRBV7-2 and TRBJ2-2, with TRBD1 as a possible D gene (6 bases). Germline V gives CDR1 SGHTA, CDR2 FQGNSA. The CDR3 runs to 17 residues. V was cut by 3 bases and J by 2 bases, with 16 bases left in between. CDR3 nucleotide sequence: TGTGCCAGCAGCTTCCCGAGGGGGACATTTAACACCGGGGAGCTGTTTTTT. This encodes CASSFPRGTFNTGELFF.

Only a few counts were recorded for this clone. The CDR3 loop is CASSLGQGNELFF. CDR3 bases: TGCGCCAGCAGCTTGGGACAGGGTAATGAGCTGTTTTTT. V usage is TRBV5-1 and J usage is TRBJ1-4; 7 bases fit TRBD1. The germline V gene encodes CDR1 SGHRS and CDR2 YFSETQ. J gave up 14 bases and V 0 bases, and 7 bases lay outside the gene matches. The CDR3 is 13 residues long.

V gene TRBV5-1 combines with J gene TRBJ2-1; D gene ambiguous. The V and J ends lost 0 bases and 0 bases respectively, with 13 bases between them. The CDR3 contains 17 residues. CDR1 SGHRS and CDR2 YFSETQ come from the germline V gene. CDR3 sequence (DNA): TGCGCCAGCAGCTTGGTGTTGGCTCCAAGCTCCTACAATGAGCAGTTCTTC. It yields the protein CASSLVLAPSSYNEQFF. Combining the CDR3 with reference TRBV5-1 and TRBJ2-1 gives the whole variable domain KAGVTQTPRYLIKTRGQQVTLSCSPISGHRSVSWYQQTPGQGLQFLFEYFSETQRNKGNFPGRFSGRQFSNSRSEMNVSTLELGDSALYLCASSLVLAPSSYNEQFFGPGTRLTVL.

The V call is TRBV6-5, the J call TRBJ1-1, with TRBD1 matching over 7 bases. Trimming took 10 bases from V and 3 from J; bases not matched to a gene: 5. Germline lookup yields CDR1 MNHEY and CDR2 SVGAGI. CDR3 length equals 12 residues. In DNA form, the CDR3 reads TGTGCCATCCGCACAGGGGACACTGAAGCTTTCTTT. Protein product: CAIRTGDTEAFF.

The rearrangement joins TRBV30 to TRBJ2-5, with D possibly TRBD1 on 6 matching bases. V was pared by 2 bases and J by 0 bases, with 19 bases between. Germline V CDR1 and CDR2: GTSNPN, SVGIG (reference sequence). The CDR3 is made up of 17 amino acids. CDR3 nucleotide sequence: TGTGCCTGGAGTACCCCGTTTAGGGGGAGATACCAAGAGACCCAGTACTTC. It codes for CAWSTPFRGRYQETQYF.

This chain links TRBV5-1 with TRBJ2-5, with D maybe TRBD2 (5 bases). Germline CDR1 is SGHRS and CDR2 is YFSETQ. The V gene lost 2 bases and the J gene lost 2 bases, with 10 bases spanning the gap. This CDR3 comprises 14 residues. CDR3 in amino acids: CASSFELGQETQYF. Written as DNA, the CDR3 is TGCGCCAGCAGCTTTGAACTAGGGCAAGAGACCCAGTACTTC.

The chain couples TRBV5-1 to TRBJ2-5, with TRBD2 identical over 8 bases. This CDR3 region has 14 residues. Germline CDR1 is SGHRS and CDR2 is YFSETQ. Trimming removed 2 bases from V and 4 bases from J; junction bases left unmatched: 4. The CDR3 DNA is TGCGCCAGCAGCTTCGGGGGGGGGCGAGAGACCCAGTACTTC. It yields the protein CASSFGGGRETQYF.

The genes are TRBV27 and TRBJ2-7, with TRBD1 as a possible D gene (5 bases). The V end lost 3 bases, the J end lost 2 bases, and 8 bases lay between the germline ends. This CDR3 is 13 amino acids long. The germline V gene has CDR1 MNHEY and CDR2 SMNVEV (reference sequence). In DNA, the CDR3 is TGTGCCAGCAGTTTTGGCAGGGCCTACGAGCAGTACTTC. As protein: CASSFGRAYEQYF.

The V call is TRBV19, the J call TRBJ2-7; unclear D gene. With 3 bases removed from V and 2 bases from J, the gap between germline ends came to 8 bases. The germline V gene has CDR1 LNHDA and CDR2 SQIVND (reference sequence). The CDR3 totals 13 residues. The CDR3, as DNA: TGTGCCAGTAGTATGGGCACCACCTACGAGCAGTACTTC. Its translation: CASSMGTTYEQYF.

CDR3 amino acids: CASSPFSSGDSYNEQFF. The DNA of the CDR3 is TGTGCCAGCAGCCCCTTTTCTAGCGGGGACTCCTACAATGAGCAGTTCTTC. This chain joins TRBV9 and TRBJ2-1; 9 bases align to TRBD2. The germline V gene encodes CDR1 SGDLS and CDR2 YYNGEE. V trimming: 4 bases; J trimming: 0 bases; junction bases outside the gene matches: 8. The CDR3 has 17 amino acids.

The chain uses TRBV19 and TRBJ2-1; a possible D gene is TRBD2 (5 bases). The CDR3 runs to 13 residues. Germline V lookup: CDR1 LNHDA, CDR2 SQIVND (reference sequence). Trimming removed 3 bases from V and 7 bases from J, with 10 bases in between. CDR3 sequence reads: CASSIIGENEQFF. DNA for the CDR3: TGTGCCAGTAGTATTATCGGGGAAAATGAGCAGTTCTTC.

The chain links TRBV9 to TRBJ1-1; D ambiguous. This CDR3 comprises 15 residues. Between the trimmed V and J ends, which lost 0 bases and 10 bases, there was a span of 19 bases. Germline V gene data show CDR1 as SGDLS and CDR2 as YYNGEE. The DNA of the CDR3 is TGTGCCAGCAGCGTAGCGGCCCACCAACAAACGGGAGCTTTCTTT. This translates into CASSVAAHQQTGAFF.

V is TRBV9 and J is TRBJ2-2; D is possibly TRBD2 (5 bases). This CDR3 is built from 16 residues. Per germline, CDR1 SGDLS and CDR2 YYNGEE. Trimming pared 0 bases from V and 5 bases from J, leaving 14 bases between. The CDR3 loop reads CASSVGSDWETGELFF. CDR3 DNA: TGTGCCAGCAGCGTAGGGTCGGACTGGGAAACCGGGGAGCTGTTTTTT.